The TCR beta chain described here comes from a study of T-cell reconstitution after alpha-beta-depleted transplantation in children. TCRbeta library preparation incorporated unique molecular identifiers. MiXCR was run by TCRdb on the PCR reads, yielding one entry per CDR3 protein. Of about 200,000 distinct CDR3 sequences in the sample, about 6.6% were seen once. In this sample, this clonotype turned up many times. Its antigen is unknown. Study observations and caveats: Some patients' high day-60 TCRbeta diversity was attributed to recipient cells surviving conditioning.

V was cut by 6 bases and J by 0 bases, with 12 bases left in between. Germline values: CDR1 MDHEN, CDR2 SYDVKM. The CDR3 spans 15 residues. The V gene is TRBV28, the J gene TRBJ2-1; perhaps TRBD1 as D (5 bases). The sample here was PBMCs, taken before TCRalphabeta/CD19-depleted stem cell transplant. The receptor was derived from a boy aged 2 to 10 with acute lymphoblastic leukemia, due to receive a stem cell transplant. DNA of the CDR3: TGTGCCAGCAGGGCCAGACAGACCTCCTACAATGAGCAGTTCTTC. It codes for CASRARQTSYNEQFF.